A selection of T cell receptor beta chains follows, all from one sample in a study of T cell repertoires in cytomegalovirus infection. TCRdb reanalysed the reads using MiXCR and keeps one entry per CDR3 protein. The profile shows roughly 320,000 distinct CDR3 sequences, 9.6% of them singletons. The sequencing sample was made of PBMCs. The origin of the receptors is a human donor in good health (CMV status not recorded). Some clones in this sample may be carry-over from other donors' samples. CDR3s include the opening cysteine and the closing phenylalanine or tryptophan. The D gene is left open where the match is weak. The listing skips clone size in some rows; elsewhere it reads once, few, many or a size class.

abundance: many; d_gene: .; j_gene: TRBJ1-1; len: 13; v_gene: TRBV2; CDR3nt: TGTGCCAGCACGGGCTATTTGAACACTGAAGCTTTCTTT; CDR3aa: CASTGYLNTEAFF
abundance: .; d_gene: .; j_gene: TRBJ1-1; len: 14; v_gene: TRBV7-9; CDR3nt: TGTGCCAGCAGCTCATCCAACGCGGGGTTAAGAGCTTTCTTT; CDR3aa: CASSSSNAGLRAFF
abundance: many; d_gene: .; j_gene: TRBJ1-2; len: 14; v_gene: TRBV25-1; CDR3nt: TGTGCCAGCAGTGATTCGCCAGGAACATCTGGCTACACCTTC; CDR3aa: CASSDSPGTSGYTF
abundance: few; d_gene: TRBD2; j_gene: TRBJ2-3; len: 14; v_gene: TRBV27; CDR3nt: TGTGCCAGTGGCCCGAGCGGGGGAGGAGATACGCAGTATTTT; CDR3aa: CASGPSGGGDTQYF
abundance: .; d_gene: .; j_gene: TRBJ2-3; len: 12; v_gene: TRBV6-2/TRBV6-3; CDR3nt: TGTGCCAGCAGTTCGACGGCTAATACGCAGTATTTT; CDR3aa: CASSSTANTQYF
abundance: .; d_gene: TRBD1; j_gene: TRBJ1-1; len: 16; v_gene: TRBV20-1; CDR3nt: TGCAGTGCTAGCCCGGGACAGGGGTTTTCGTTCACTGAAGCTTTCTTT; CDR3aa: CSASPGQGFSFTEAFF
abundance: many; d_gene: .; j_gene: TRBJ2-4; len: 15; v_gene: TRBV12-3/TRBV12-4; CDR3nt: TGTGCCAGCAGTTTTGGGACGAGCAGGGGAGGCATTCAGTACTTC; CDR3aa: CASSFGTSRGGIQYF
abundance: .; d_gene: TRBD2; j_gene: TRBJ2-5; len: 15; v_gene: TRBV12-3/TRBV12-4; CDR3nt: TGTGCCAGCAGTCTCCCTAGCGGGGGGGGAGAGACCCAGTACTTC; CDR3aa: CASSLPSGGGETQYF
abundance: few; d_gene: TRBD1; j_gene: TRBJ1-5; len: 15; v_gene: TRBV7-3; CDR3nt: TGTGCCAGCAGCTCTGAGCAGGGGGGGAATCAGCCCCAGCATTTT; CDR3aa: CASSSEQGGNQPQHF
abundance: few; d_gene: .; j_gene: TRBJ2-6; len: 16; v_gene: TRBV5-1; CDR3nt: TGCGCCAGCAGCTTGGAAAGGAGCTCTGGGGCCAACGTCCTGACTTTC; CDR3aa: CASSLERSSGANVLTF
abundance: .; d_gene: TRBD1; j_gene: TRBJ2-7; len: 16; v_gene: TRBV27; CDR3nt: TGTGCCAGCAGAGGAGATCCGGGACAGGGGGCCAACGAGCAGTACTTC; CDR3aa: CASRGDPGQGANEQYF
abundance: many; d_gene: .; j_gene: TRBJ2-3; len: 14; v_gene: TRBV7-3; CDR3nt: TGTGCCAGCAGCCAGGGACCTAGCACAGATACGCAGTATTTT; CDR3aa: CASSQGPSTDTQYF
abundance: many; d_gene: .; j_gene: TRBJ2-2; len: 11; v_gene: TRBV20-1; CDR3nt: TGCAGTGCTAGAGTAGCCAGGGAGCTGTTTTTT; CDR3aa: CSARVARELFF
abundance: many; d_gene: .; j_gene: TRBJ2-1; len: 16; v_gene: TRBV10-3; CDR3nt: TGTGCCATCAGTGAGTCGGATCCATCCCTTCGCAATGAGCAGTTCTTC; CDR3aa: CAISESDPSLRNEQFF
abundance: few; d_gene: .; j_gene: TRBJ1-5; len: 18; v_gene: TRBV29-1; CDR3nt: TGCAGCGTGTTATTGGGGGGGAATGGGGGGGCGGGAAATCAGCCCCAGCATTTT; CDR3aa: CSVLLGGNGGAGNQPQHF
abundance: .; d_gene: .; j_gene: TRBJ2-1; len: 15; v_gene: TRBV28; CDR3nt: TGTGCCAGCAGCCTGGGGGGGGCTGCCGTGAATGAGCAGTTCTTC; CDR3aa: CASSLGGAAVNEQFF
abundance: many; d_gene: TRBD2; j_gene: TRBJ2-7; len: 15; v_gene: TRBV7-2; CDR3nt: TGTGCCAGCAGCCCAGACGGGGGGGCGCGAGTGGAGCAGTACTTC; CDR3aa: CASSPDGGARVEQYF
abundance: many; d_gene: .; j_gene: TRBJ1-2; len: 13; v_gene: TRBV29-1; CDR3nt: TGCAGCGTTGCCGACGCATCAAACTATGGCTACACCTTC; CDR3aa: CSVADASNYGYTF
abundance: many; d_gene: TRBD2; j_gene: TRBJ2-5; len: 16; v_gene: TRBV2; CDR3nt: TGTGCCAGCAGGGGTTGGACTAGCGGAGATCAAGAGACCCAGTACTTC; CDR3aa: CASRGWTSGDQETQYF
abundance: many; d_gene: TRBD2; j_gene: TRBJ2-7; len: 13; v_gene: TRBV20-1; CDR3nt: TGCAGTGCTAAAAGCGGGGGCCGGAACGAGCAGTACTTC; CDR3aa: CSAKSGGRNEQYF
abundance: many; d_gene: .; j_gene: TRBJ1-4; len: 14; v_gene: TRBV12-3/TRBV12-4; CDR3nt: TGTGCCAGCAGTTCAGGACCGGTCCCCTTGGGCTTGTTTTTT; CDR3aa: CASSSGPVPLGLFF
abundance: many; d_gene: TRBD1; j_gene: TRBJ2-2; len: 15; v_gene: TRBV6-6; CDR3nt: TGTGCCAGCAGCCGGGACAGGGTAGAAACCGGGGAGCTGTTTTTT; CDR3aa: CASSRDRVETGELFF
abundance: many; d_gene: .; j_gene: TRBJ1-5; len: 17; v_gene: TRBV28; CDR3nt: TGTGCCAGCAGGTTACCGTGGGGGGGCGTCGGCAATCAGCCCCAGCATTTT; CDR3aa: CASRLPWGGVGNQPQHF
abundance: few; d_gene: .; j_gene: TRBJ2-7; len: 13; v_gene: TRBV20-1; CDR3nt: TGCAGTGCTAGCCGGGCAATCGTAGACGAGCAGTACTTC; CDR3aa: CSASRAIVDEQYF
abundance: many; d_gene: .; j_gene: TRBJ1-1; len: 12; v_gene: TRBV28; CDR3nt: TGTGCCAGCAAAGAGCATGACACTGAAGCTTTCTTT; CDR3aa: CASKEHDTEAFF
abundance: many; d_gene: .; j_gene: TRBJ2-3; len: 13; v_gene: TRBV7-2; CDR3nt: TGTGCCAGCAACCGATGGGCTCTTGGGGAGCAGTATTTT; CDR3aa: CASNRWALGEQYF
abundance: .; d_gene: TRBD2; j_gene: TRBJ2-7; len: 15; v_gene: TRBV10-3; CDR3nt: TGTGCCATCTCGAGGACTAGCGGGTCTTTCTACGAGCAGTACTTC; CDR3aa: CAISRTSGSFYEQYF
abundance: many; d_gene: TRBD1; j_gene: TRBJ2-1; len: 14; v_gene: TRBV29-1; CDR3nt: TGCAGCGTTGGGTGGGGACAGGGGACATCTGAGCAGTTCTTC; CDR3aa: CSVGWGQGTSEQFF
abundance: many; d_gene: TRBD1; j_gene: TRBJ1-5; len: 14; v_gene: TRBV20-1; CDR3nt: TGCAGTGCCGGTGGGACAGGGGGCCATCAGCCCCAGCATTTT; CDR3aa: CSAGGTGGHQPQHF
abundance: .; d_gene: .; j_gene: TRBJ1-2; len: 13; v_gene: TRBV5-1; CDR3nt: TGCGCCAGCAGCCTGGGACACGACTATGGCTACACCTTC; CDR3aa: CASSLGHDYGYTF
abundance: .; d_gene: TRBD1; j_gene: TRBJ1-5; len: 15; v_gene: TRBV7-2; CDR3nt: TGTGCCAGCAGCTTGAGACAGGGAGGCAATCAGCCCCAGCATTTT; CDR3aa: CASSLRQGGNQPQHF
abundance: few; d_gene: TRBD1; j_gene: TRBJ2-1; len: 12; v_gene: TRBV20-1; CDR3nt: TGCAGTGCTAGAGAGTCCCTAGACAGGGGCTTCTTC; CDR3aa: CSARESLDRGFF
abundance: many; d_gene: TRBD2; j_gene: TRBJ2-3; len: 16; v_gene: TRBV7-9; CDR3nt: TGTGCCAGCAGCTTAGAGCGGGGCCACCCCCCAGATACGCAGTATTTT; CDR3aa: CASSLERGHPPDTQYF
abundance: many; d_gene: .; j_gene: TRBJ2-5; len: 15; v_gene: TRBV28; CDR3nt: TGTGCCAGCAGTTCGGGCAGTAACTACCAAGAGACCCAGTACTTC; CDR3aa: CASSSGSNYQETQYF
abundance: few; d_gene: .; j_gene: TRBJ2-7; len: 11; v_gene: TRBV20-1; CDR3nt: TGCAGTGCTAGAGACCCGTACGAGCAGTACTTC; CDR3aa: CSARDPYEQYF
abundance: many; d_gene: .; j_gene: TRBJ1-2; len: 13; v_gene: TRBV12-3/TRBV12-4; CDR3nt: TGTGCCAGCAGTCTAGGGGGGGGATATGGCTACACCTTC; CDR3aa: CASSLGGGYGYTF
abundance: many; d_gene: .; j_gene: TRBJ2-2; len: 14; v_gene: TRBV7-8; CDR3nt: TGTGCCAGCAGCCGTTCCAGGGATTGGGGGGAGCTGTTTTTT; CDR3aa: CASSRSRDWGELFF
abundance: few; d_gene: .; j_gene: TRBJ2-1; len: 16; v_gene: TRBV20-1; CDR3nt: TGCAGTGCTAGAGATGGAGGGACCGAGGTCTACAATGAGCAGTTCTTC; CDR3aa: CSARDGGTEVYNEQFF
abundance: many; d_gene: .; j_gene: TRBJ1-5; len: 15; v_gene: TRBV28; CDR3nt: TGTGCCAGCACCTTCACGGGGGCTGGAGATCAGCCCCAGCATTTT; CDR3aa: CASTFTGAGDQPQHF
abundance: few; d_gene: .; j_gene: TRBJ1-6; len: 15; v_gene: TRBV5-1; CDR3nt: TGCGCCAGCACTGCCGGGGCCCGGGAGGAATCACCCCTCCACTTT; CDR3aa: CASTAGAREESPLHF
abundance: many; d_gene: .; j_gene: TRBJ2-6; len: 16; v_gene: TRBV5-1; CDR3nt: TGCGCCAGCAGCAGCGGGACACACTCTGGGGCCAACGTCCTGACTTTC; CDR3aa: CASSSGTHSGANVLTF
abundance: few; d_gene: .; j_gene: TRBJ1-4; len: 15; v_gene: TRBV25-1; CDR3nt: TGTGCCAGCGGCCTACGGAGCGGAGGAGGTGAAAAACTGTTTTTT; CDR3aa: CASGLRSGGGEKLFF
abundance: many; d_gene: TRBD1; j_gene: TRBJ2-2; len: 15; v_gene: TRBV5-4; CDR3nt: TGTGCCAGCAGCCAACGACAGGGGTTCACCGGGGAGCTGTTTTTT; CDR3aa: CASSQRQGFTGELFF
abundance: many; d_gene: TRBD1; j_gene: TRBJ1-2; len: 15; v_gene: TRBV3-1; CDR3nt: TGTGCCAGCAGCCAAAGCGACAGGGGAAGCGGAGGCTACACCTTC; CDR3aa: CASSQSDRGSGGYTF
abundance: many; d_gene: TRBD1; j_gene: TRBJ2-4; len: 14; v_gene: TRBV10-3; CDR3nt: TGTGCCATCAGTCCCGGGACAGGGACTTGGGTTCAGTACTTC; CDR3aa: CAISPGTGTWVQYF
abundance: .; d_gene: .; j_gene: TRBJ2-5; len: 11; v_gene: TRBV11-2; CDR3nt: TGTGCCAGCAGCTTTAGGGGGATCCAGTACTTC; CDR3aa: CASSFRGIQYF
abundance: many; d_gene: TRBD1; j_gene: TRBJ1-1; len: 15; v_gene: TRBV7-6; CDR3nt: TGTGCCAGCAGCCTAGGAGGACAGGGTGTCACTGAAGCTTTCTTT; CDR3aa: CASSLGGQGVTEAFF
abundance: many; d_gene: .; j_gene: TRBJ2-6; len: 18; v_gene: TRBV7-9; CDR3nt: TGTGCCAGCAGCTTATCCTGGGCCGACATCTCTGGGGCCAACGTCCTGACTTTC; CDR3aa: CASSLSWADISGANVLTF
abundance: many; d_gene: TRBD2; j_gene: TRBJ2-7; len: 15; v_gene: TRBV5-4; CDR3nt: TGTGCCAGCAGCTTACCTAGCGGGGTGGGCTACGAGCAGTACTTC; CDR3aa: CASSLPSGVGYEQYF
abundance: many; d_gene: .; j_gene: TRBJ1-5; len: 14; v_gene: TRBV6-2/TRBV6-3; CDR3nt: TGTGCCAGCAGTTACCCAAACTTCAATCAGCCCCAGCATTTT; CDR3aa: CASSYPNFNQPQHF
abundance: many; d_gene: TRBD1; j_gene: TRBJ2-1; len: 19; v_gene: TRBV29-1; CDR3nt: TGCAGCGTTGAAGATCTCGAATGGACAGGGAGGTCCTCCTACAATGAGCAGTTCTTC; CDR3aa: CSVEDLEWTGRSSYNEQFF
abundance: many; d_gene: .; j_gene: TRBJ2-3; len: 15; v_gene: TRBV20-1; CDR3nt: TGCAGTGCTATCCCGAAATATCGGAACACAGATACGCAGTATTTT; CDR3aa: CSAIPKYRNTDTQYF
abundance: many; d_gene: TRBD2; j_gene: TRBJ2-5; len: 13; v_gene: TRBV2; CDR3nt: TGTGCCAGCAAAGAGGGGACTAGAGGGACCCAGTACTTC; CDR3aa: CASKEGTRGTQYF
abundance: many; d_gene: TRBD1; j_gene: TRBJ1-1; len: 12; v_gene: TRBV6-1; CDR3nt: TGTGCCAGCAAAGAGGGGGACAGTGAAGCTTTCTTT; CDR3aa: CASKEGDSEAFF
abundance: many; d_gene: .; j_gene: TRBJ2-2; len: 12; v_gene: TRBV14; CDR3nt: TGTGCCAGCAGCCAAAGCCAGAACAAGCTGTTTTTT; CDR3aa: CASSQSQNKLFF